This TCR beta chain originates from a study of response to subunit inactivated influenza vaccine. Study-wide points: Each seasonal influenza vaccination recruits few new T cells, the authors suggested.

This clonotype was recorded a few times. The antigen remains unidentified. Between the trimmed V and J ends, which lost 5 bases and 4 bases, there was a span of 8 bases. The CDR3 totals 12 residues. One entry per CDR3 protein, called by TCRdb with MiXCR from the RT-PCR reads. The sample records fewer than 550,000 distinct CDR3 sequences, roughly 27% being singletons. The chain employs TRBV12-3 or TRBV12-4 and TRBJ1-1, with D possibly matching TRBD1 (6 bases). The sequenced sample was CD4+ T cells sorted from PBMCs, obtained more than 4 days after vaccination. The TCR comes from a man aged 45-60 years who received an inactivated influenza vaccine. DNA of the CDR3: TGTGCCAGCAGTGGACAGTTCACTGAAGCTTTCTTT. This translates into CASSGQFTEAFF.